The subject of this entry is one T cell receptor (beta chain). Its antigen is not yet known. It has no much larger one-base neighbor in the sample; base qualities were not kept. The data originate from a study of blood T cell repertoires in COVID-19 (dated by TCRdb to the early 2020s). Study-wide context: The collaborator samples originated in the United States, Italy and Spain and spanned the acute and convalescent phases of COVID-19. The prospective study material was composed of cDNA or gDNA derived from T cells, B-cell-depleted T cells, or PBMCs. Subjects who had been exposed to COVID-19, were actively infected with it, or had recovered from it provided the deeply sampled blood TCRbeta repertoires that made up the dataset. A freely available public database, intended as a resource for researchers studying the immune response to SARS-CoV-2, is where the repertoires were released. The samples were drawn from two sources: the first 160 participants of the ongoing ImmuneRACE study, and 1,200 or so subjects contributed by 6 global collaborators. Sample metadata almost always included a de-identified subject ID, COVID-19 status, age in years and sex. Where available, HLA class I and class II types were obtained from metadata supplied by the sample provider rather than from assay-based typing. Study-wide findings and limitations: The quantity of clinical and demographic metadata differed by source and by participant and was supplied without curation.

TCRbeta CDR3 regions were amplified from genomic DNA by means of the immunoSEQ Assay, a bias-controlled multiplex PCR. In the paper's pipeline: The number of nucleated cells in each sample was estimated from the amplification of reference gene primers within the assay. To quantify the absolute abundance of each unique TCRbeta CDR3 rearrangement, sequence reads were collapsed and filtered. For each sample, productive Simpson clonality was calculated by taking the square root of Simpson's diversity index across productive rearrangements. Held by TCRdb, this immuneACCESS table contains in-frame sequences only and omits some clones. Under half of the omission traces to an unresolved V gene where checked; the cause of the rest is unknown. D and trimming were read from the DNA, whereas the V and J calls and clone size are those reported in that table. For this sample the table gives around 43,000 clones, of which roughly 88% were detected only once. The ten largest clones represent approximately 8.8% of the sample.

Each collaborating institution followed its own protocols to collect whole blood in K2EDTA tubes. For TCRbeta analysis, collaborators shipped samples in one of three forms: frozen whole blood, isolated PBMCs, or DNA extracted from either of those sample types. The sequence came from a woman between 70 and 85 years old with acute or convalescent COVID-19. The specimen was peripheral blood.

Read as DNA, the sequence is TGTGCCAGCAGTGACAGCGGGGGGGCAGATACGCAGTATTTT. It is translated as CASSDSGGADTQYF. The chain couples TRBV6-4 to TRBJ2-3; TRBD2 aligns with 10 central bases. CDR1 and CDR2 were assigned from the germline V gene as MRHNA and SNTAGT. Clipping removes 2 bases from V and 4 bases from J, with 0 as the unmatched junction base count. Taken from cysteine to phenylalanine, the CDR3 has 14 residues. Only the CDR3 DNA is retained, 42 bases long and in frame from the first base.